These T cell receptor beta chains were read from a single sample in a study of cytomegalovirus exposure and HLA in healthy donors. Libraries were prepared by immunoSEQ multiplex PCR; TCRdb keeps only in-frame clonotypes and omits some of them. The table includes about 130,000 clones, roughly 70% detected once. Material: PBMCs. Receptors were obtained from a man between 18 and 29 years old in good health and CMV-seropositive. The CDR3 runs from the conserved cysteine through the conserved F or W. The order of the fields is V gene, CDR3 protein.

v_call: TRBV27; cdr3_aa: CASSLSGRDWYEQYF
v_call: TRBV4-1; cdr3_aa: CASSVDRAAGGRFPGELFF
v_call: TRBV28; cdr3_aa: CASSFQGALYNEQFF
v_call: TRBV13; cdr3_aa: CASSNRGRREKLFF
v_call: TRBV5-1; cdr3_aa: CASSLALFRGEQFF
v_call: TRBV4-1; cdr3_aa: CAGSQRIDNTEAFF
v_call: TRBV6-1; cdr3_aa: CASSPGTAYEQYF
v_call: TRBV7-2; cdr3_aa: CASSLWSGGDYGYTF
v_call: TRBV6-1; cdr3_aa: CASSVSGGGDTQYF
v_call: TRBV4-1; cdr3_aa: CASSQLQGFYEQYF
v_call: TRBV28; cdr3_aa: CASSLVGAGETQYF
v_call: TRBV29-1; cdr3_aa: CSVVGTGRSNEKLFF
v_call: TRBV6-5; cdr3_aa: CASSSTAATSYEQYF
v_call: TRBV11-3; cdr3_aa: CASSQTGGRGAFF
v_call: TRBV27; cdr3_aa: CASSQMPGSYEQYF
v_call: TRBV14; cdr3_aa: CASNPNWGGEQFF
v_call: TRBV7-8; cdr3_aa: CASSRDRAPHTEAFF
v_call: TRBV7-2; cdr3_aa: CASSLALGAGQRYNEQFF